Sequencing of this T cell receptor beta chain was carried out in a study of technical replicates of blood from a handful of donors. Libraries were prepared by immunoSEQ multiplex PCR; TCRdb keeps only in-frame clonotypes and omits some of them. The sample holds 65,000 to 85,000 clones, 85% to 95% seen once. Per germline, CDR1 SGHNT and CDR2 YYREEE (reference sequence). Trimming took 3 bases from V and 8 from J; bases not matched to a gene: 7. The CDR3 totals 15 residues. Sample: T cells isolated from PBMCs. This TCR was recovered from a human donor in good health. The rearrangement uses TRBV5-4 and TRBJ2-1, with 11 bases fitting TRBD1. The DNA of the CDR3 is TGTGCCAGCAGCTCAAGGACAGGGGGCTCGGATGAGCAGTTCTTC. It is translated as CASSSRTGGSDEQFF. Combining the CDR3 with reference TRBV5-4 and TRBJ2-1 gives the whole variable domain ETGVTQSPTHLIKTRGQQVTLRCSSQSGHNTVSWYQQALGQGPQFIFQYYREEENGRGNFPPRFSGLQFPNYSSELNVNALELDDSALYLCASSSRTGGSDEQFFGPGTRLTVL.